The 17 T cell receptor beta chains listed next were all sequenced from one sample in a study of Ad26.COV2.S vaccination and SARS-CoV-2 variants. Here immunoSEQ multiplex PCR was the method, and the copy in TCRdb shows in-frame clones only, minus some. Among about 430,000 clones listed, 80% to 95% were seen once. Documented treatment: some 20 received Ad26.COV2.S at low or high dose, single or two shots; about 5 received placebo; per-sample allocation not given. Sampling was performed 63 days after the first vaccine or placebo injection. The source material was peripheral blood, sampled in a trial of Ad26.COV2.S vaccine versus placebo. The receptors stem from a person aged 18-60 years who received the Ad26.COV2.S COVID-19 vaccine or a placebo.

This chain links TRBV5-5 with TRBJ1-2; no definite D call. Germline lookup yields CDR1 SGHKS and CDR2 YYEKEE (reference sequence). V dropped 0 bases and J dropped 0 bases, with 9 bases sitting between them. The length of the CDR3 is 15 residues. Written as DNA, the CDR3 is TGTGCCAGCAGCTTGGAGGCAGCACCTAACTATGGCTACACCTTC. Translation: CASSLEAAPNYGYTF.

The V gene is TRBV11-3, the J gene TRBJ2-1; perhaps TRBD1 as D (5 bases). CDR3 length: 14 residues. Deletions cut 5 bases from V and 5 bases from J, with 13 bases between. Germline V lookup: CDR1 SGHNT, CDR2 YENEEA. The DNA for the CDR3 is TGTGCCAGCAGCAAGAGACAGATCGACAATGAGCAGTTCTTC. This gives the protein CASSKRQIDNEQFF.

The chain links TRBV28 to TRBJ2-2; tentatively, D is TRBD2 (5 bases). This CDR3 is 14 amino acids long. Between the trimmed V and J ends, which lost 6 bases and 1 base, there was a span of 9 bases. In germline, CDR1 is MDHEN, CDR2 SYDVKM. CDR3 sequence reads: CASRGGGNTGELFF. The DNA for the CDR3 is TGTGCCAGCAGGGGCGGAGGGAACACCGGGGAGCTGTTTTTT.

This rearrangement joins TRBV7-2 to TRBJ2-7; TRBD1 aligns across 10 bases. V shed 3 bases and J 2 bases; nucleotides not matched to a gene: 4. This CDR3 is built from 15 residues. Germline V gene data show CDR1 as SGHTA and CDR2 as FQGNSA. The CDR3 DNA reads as TGTGCCAGCAGCTTCGGGGACAGGGGACCCTACGAGCAGTACTTC. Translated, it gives CASSFGDRGPYEQYF.

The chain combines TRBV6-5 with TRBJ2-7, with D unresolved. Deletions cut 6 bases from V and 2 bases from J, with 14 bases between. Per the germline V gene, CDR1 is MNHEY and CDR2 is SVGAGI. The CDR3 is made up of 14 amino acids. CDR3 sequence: CASRPDGFPYEQYF. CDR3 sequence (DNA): TGTGCCAGCAGACCCGACGGGTTCCCCTACGAGCAGTACTTC.

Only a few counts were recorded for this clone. As DNA, the CDR3 is TGTGCCAGCACAGGGATGATGAACACTGAAGCTTTCTTT. Protein sequence: CASTGMMNTEAFF. This sequence joins TRBV2 and TRBJ1-1; TRBD1 might be the D (5 bases). CDR3 size: 13 residues. Germline CDR1 SNHLY, CDR2 FYNNEI. The germline V and J ends were trimmed by 7 bases and 0 bases, with 9 bases remaining between them. The full variable domain, with the rest looked up from reference TRBV2 and TRBJ1-1, is EPEVTQTPSHQVTQMGQEVILRCVPISNHLYFYWYRQILGQKVEFLVSFYNNEISEKSEIFDDQFSVERPDGSNFTLKIRSTKLEDSAMYFCASTGMMNTEAFFGQGTRLTVV.

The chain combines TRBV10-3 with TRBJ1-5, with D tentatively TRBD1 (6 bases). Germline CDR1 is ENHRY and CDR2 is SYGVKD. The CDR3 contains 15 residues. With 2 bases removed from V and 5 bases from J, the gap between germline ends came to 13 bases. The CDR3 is CAISERGGLDQPQHF. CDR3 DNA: TGTGCCATCAGTGAGAGGGGGGGGTTGGATCAGCCCCAGCATTTT.

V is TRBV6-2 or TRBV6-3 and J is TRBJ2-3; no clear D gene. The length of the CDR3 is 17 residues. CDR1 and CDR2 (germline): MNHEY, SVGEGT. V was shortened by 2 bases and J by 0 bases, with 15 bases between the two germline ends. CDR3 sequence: CASSYEGRVASTDTQYF. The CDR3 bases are TGTGCCAGCAGTTACGAAGGACGGGTAGCTAGCACAGATACGCAGTATTTT.

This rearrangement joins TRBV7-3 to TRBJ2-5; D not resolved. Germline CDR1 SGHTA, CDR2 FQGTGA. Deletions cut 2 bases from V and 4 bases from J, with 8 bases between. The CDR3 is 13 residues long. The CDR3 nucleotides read TGTGCCAGCAGCTTAGGGCCTCCAGAGACCCAGTACTTC. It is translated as CASSLGPPETQYF.

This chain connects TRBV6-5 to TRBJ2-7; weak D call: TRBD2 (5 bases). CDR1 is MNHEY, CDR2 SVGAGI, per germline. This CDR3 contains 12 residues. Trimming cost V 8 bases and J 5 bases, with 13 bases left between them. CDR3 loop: CASVGSTHEQYF. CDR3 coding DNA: TGTGCCAGCGTGGGGAGCACACACGAGCAGTACTTC.

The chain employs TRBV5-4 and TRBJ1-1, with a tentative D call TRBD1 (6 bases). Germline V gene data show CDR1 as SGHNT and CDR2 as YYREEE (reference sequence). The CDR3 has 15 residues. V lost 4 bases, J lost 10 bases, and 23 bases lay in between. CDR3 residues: CASSPDRNNWGVAFF. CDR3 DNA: TGTGCCAGCAGCCCCGACAGGAATAATTGGGGGGTAGCTTTCTTT.

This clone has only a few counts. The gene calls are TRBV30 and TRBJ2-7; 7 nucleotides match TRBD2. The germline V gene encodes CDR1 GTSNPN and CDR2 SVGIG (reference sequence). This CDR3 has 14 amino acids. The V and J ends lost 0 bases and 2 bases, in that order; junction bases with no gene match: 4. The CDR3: CAWSVGGSAYEQYF. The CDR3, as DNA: TGTGCCTGGAGTGTCGGCGGGAGCGCCTACGAGCAGTACTTC.

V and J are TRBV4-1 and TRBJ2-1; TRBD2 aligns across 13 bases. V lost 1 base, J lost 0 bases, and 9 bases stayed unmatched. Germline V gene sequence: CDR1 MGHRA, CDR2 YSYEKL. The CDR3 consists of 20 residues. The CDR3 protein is CASSQAPGLAGVSSYNEQFF. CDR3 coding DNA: TGCGCCAGCAGCCAAGCCCCCGGACTAGCGGGAGTAAGCTCCTACAATGAGCAGTTCTTC.

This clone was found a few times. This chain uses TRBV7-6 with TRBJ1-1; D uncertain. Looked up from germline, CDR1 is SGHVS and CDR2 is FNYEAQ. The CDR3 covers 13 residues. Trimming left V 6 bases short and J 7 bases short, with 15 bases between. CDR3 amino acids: CASSSQDEGEAFF. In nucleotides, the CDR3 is TGTGCCAGCAGTTCTCAGGATGAGGGTGAAGCTTTCTTT. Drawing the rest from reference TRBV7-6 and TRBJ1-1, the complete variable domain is GAGVSQSPRYKVTKRGQDVALRCDPISGHVSLYWYRQALGQGPEFLTYFNYEAQQDKSGLPNDRFSAERPEGSISTLTIQRTEQRDSAMYRCASSSQDEGEAFFGQGTRLTVV.

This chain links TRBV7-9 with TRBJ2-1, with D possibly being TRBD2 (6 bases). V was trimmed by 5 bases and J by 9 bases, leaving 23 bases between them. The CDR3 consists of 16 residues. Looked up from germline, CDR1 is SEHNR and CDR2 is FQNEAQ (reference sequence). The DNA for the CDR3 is TGTGCCAGCAGCCCGAGGCGGGCGGGAAGCGGGTTTGAGCAGTTCTTC. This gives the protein CASSPRRAGSGFEQFF.

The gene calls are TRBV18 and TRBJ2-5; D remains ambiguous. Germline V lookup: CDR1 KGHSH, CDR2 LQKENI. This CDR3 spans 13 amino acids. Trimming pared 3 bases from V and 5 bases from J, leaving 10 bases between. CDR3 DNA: TGTGCCAGCTCACCTCTCAGTTGGGAGACCCAGTACTTC. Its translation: CASSPLSWETQYF.

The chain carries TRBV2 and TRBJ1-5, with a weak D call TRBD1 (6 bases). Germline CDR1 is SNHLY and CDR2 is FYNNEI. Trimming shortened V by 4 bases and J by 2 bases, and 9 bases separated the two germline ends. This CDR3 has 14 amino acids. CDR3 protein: CASSAGQRNQPQHF. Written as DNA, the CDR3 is TGTGCCAGCAGTGCAGGACAGCGCAATCAGCCCCAGCATTTT.